The present T cell receptor beta chain was sequenced within a study of T cells in localized non-small cell lung cancer. Deletions cut 5 bases from V and 0 bases from J, with 14 bases between. This CDR3 has 15 amino acids. CDR1 is MNHEY, CDR2 SVGAGI, per germline. Only in-frame clones appear in the TCRdb table, and some are missing; sequencing was by immunoSEQ multiplex PCR. The sample records around 25,000 clones, about 86% being singletons. The sequences come from peripheral blood, collected before any cancer treatment. The sequence was collected from a male donor aged 60 or over with stage II squamous cell lung carcinoma. The J gene is TRBJ2-7, the V gene TRBV6-5, with D perhaps TRBD1 (6 bases). In DNA form, the CDR3 reads TGTGCCAGCAGTCCCCTAACAGGGAACTCCTACGAGCAGTACTTC. Translating gives CASSPLTGNSYEQYF.